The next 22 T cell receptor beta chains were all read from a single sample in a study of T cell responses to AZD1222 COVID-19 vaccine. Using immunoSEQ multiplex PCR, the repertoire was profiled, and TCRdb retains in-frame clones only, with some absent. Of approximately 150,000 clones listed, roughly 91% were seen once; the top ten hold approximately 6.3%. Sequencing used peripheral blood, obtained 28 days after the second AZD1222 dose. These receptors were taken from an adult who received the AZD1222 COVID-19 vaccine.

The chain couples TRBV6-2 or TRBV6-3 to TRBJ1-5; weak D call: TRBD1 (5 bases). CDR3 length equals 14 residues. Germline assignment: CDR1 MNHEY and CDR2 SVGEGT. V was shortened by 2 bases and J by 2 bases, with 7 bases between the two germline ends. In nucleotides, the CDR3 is TGTGCCAGCAGTTACAGGGGTGGCAATCAGCCCCAGCATTTT. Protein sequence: CASSYRGGNQPQHF.

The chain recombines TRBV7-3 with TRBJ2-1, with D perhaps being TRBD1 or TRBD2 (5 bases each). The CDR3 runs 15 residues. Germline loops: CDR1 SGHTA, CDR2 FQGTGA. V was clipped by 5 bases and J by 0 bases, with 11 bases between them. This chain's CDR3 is CASSPGTISYNEQFF. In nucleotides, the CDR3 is TGTGCCAGCAGCCCCGGGACCATCTCCTACAATGAGCAGTTCTTC.

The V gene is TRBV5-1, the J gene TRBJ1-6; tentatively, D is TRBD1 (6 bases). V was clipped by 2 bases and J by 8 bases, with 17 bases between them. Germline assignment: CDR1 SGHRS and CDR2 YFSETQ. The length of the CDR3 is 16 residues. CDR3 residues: CASSFTGASSDSPLHF. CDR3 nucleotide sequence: TGCGCCAGCAGCTTTACGGGGGCGAGTTCCGATTCACCCCTCCACTTT.

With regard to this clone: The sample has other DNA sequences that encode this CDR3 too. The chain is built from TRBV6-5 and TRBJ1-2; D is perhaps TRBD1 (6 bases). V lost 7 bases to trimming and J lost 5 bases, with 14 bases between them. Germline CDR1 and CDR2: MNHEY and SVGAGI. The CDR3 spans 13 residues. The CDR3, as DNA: TGTGCCAGCACCAGACAACAGGGTTATGGCTACACCTTC. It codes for CASTRQQGYGYTF.

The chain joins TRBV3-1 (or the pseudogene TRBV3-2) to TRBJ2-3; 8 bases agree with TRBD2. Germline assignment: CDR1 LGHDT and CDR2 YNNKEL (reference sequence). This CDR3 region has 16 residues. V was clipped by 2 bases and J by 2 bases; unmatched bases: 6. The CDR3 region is CASSQIGGDDTDTQYF. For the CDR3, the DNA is TGTGCCAGCAGCCAAATCGGGGGGGATGACACAGATACGCAGTATTTT.

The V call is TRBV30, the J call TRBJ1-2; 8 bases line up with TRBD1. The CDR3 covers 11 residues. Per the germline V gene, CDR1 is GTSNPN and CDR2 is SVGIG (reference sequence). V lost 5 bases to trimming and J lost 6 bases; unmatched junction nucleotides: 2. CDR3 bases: TGTGCCTGGGGACAGGGCCATGGCTACACCTTC. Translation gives CAWGQGHGYTF.

DNA for the CDR3: TGTGCCAGTAGTAGGACTAGCGGGATGAATGAGCAGTTCTTC. It is translated as CASSRTSGMNEQFF. This chain uses TRBV19 with TRBJ2-1; 12 positions match TRBD2. The CDR3 runs to 14 residues. With 4 bases clipped from V and 7 bases from J, the junction kept 2 bases outside the gene matches. Germline V CDR1 and CDR2: LNHDA, SQIVND (reference sequence). Looking up the rest from reference TRBV19 and TRBJ2-1 gives the full variable domain: DGGITQSPKYLFRKEGQNVTLSCEQNLNHDAMYWYRQDPGQGLRLIYYSQIVNDFQKGDIAEGYSVSREKKESFPLTVTSAQKNPTAFYLCASSRTSGMNEQFFGPGTRLTVL.

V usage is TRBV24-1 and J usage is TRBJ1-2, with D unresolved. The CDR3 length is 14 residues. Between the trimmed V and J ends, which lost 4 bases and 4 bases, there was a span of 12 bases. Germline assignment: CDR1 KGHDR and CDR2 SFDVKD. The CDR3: CATSDGQHSYGYTF. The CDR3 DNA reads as TGTGCCACCAGTGACGGCCAACATAGCTATGGCTACACCTTC.

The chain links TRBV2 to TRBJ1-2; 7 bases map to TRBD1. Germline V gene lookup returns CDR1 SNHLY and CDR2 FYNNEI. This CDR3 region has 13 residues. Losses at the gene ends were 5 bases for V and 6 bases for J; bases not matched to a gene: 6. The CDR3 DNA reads TGTGCCAGCAGTAGGGACAGCGATAATGGCTACACCTTC. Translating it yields CASSRDSDNGYTF. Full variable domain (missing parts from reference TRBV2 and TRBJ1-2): EPEVTQTPSHQVTQMGQEVILRCVPISNHLYFYWYRQILGQKVEFLVSFYNNEISEKSEIFDDQFSVERPDGSNFTLKIRSTKLEDSAMYFCASSRDSDNGYTFGSGTRLTVV.

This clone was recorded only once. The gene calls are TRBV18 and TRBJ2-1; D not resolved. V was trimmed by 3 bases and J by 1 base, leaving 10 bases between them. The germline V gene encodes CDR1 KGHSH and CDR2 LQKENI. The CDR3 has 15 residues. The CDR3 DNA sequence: TGTGCCAGCTCACCTACAGAAGGGTCCTACAATGAGCAGTTCTTC. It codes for CASSPTEGSYNEQFF.

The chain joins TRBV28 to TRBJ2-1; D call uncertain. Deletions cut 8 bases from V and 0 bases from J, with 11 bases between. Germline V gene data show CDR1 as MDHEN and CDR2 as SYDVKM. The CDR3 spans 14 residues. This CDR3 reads CASQTAVSYNEQFF. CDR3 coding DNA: TGTGCCAGCCAGACGGCGGTCTCCTACAATGAGCAGTTCTTC.

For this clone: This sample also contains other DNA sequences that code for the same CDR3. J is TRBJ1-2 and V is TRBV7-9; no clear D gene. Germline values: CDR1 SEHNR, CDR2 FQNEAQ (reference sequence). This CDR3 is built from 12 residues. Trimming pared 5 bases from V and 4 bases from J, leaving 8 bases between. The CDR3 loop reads CASSPSGYGYTF. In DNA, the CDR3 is TGTGCCAGCAGCCCCTCTGGCTATGGCTACACCTTC.

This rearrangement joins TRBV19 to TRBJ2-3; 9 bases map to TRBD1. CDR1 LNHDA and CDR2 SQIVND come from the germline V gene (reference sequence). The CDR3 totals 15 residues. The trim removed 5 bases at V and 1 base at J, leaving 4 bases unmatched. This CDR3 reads CASSDRDRGTDTQYF. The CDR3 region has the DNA TGTGCCAGTAGTGACCGGGACAGGGGCACAGATACGCAGTATTTT.

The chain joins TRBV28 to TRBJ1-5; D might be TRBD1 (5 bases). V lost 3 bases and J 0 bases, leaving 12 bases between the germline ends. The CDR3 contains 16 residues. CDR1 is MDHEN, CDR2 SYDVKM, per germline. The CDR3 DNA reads TGTGCCAGCAGTTTCCCTGGGACCTATAGCAATCAGCCCCAGCATTTT. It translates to CASSFPGTYSNQPQHF. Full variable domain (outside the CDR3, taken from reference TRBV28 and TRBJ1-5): DVKVTQSSRYLVKRTGEKVFLECVQDMDHENMFWYRQDPGLGLRLIYFSYDVKMKEKGDIPEGYSVSREKKERFSLILESASTNQTSMYLCASSFPGTYSNQPQHFGDGTRLSIL.

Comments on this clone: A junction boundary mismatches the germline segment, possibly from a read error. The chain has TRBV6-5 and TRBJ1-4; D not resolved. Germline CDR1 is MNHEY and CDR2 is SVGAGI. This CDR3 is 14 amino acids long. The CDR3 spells CASSPTGTSEKLFF. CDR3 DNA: TGTGCCAGCAGCCCCACCGGAACTAGTGAAAAACTGTTTTTT.

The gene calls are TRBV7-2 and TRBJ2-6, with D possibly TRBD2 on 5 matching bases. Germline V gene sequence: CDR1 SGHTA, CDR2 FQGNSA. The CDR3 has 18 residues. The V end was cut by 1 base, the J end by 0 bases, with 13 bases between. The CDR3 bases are TGTGCCAGCAGCTTAGAACGGGGTTATGGCTCTGGGGCCAACGTCCTGACTTTC. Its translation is CASSLERGYGSGANVLTF.

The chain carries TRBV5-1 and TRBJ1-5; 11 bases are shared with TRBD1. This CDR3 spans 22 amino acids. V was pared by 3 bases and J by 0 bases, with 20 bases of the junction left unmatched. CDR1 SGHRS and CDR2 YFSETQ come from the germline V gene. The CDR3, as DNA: TGCGCCAGCAGCTCACCCAACCCGGGACAGGGGGGAATTTGGCTTAGCAATCAGCCCCAGCATTTT. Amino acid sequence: CASSSPNPGQGGIWLSNQPQHF.

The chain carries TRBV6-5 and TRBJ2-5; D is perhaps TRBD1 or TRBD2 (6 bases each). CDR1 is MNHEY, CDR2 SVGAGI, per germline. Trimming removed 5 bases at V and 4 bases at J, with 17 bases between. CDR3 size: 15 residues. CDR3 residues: CASSRNGGGRETQYF. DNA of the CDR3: TGTGCCAGCAGTCGGAACGGAGGGGGGCGAGAGACCCAGTACTTC.

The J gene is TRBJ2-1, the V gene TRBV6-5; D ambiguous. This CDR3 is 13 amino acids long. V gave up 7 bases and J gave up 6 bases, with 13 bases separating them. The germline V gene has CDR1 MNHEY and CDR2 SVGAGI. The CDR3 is CASNAGDSNEQFF. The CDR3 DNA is TGTGCCAGCAACGCCGGAGACTCCAATGAGCAGTTCTTC.

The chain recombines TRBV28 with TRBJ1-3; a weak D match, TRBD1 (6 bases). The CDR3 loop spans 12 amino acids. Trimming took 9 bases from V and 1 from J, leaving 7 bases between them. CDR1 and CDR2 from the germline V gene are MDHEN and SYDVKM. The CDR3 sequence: CASTGSGNTIYF. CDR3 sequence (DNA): TGTGCCAGTACAGGGTCTGGAAACACCATATATTTT.

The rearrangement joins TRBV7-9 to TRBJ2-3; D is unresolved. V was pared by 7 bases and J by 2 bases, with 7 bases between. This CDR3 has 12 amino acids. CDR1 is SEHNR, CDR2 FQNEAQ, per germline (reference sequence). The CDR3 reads CASTPNTDTQYF. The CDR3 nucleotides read TGTGCCAGCACCCCGAACACAGATACGCAGTATTTT. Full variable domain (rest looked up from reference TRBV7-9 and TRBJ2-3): DTGVSQNPRHKITKRGQNVTFRCDPISEHNRLYWYRQTLGQGPEFLTYFQNEAQLEKSRLLSDRFSAERPKGSFSTLEIQRTEQGDSAMYLCASTPNTDTQYFGPGTRLTVL.

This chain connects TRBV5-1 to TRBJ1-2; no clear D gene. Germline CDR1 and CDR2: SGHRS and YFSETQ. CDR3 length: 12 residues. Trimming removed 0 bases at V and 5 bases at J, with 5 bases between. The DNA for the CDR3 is TGCGCCAGCAGCTTGGGGTCGTATGGCTACACCTTC. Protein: CASSLGSYGYTF.